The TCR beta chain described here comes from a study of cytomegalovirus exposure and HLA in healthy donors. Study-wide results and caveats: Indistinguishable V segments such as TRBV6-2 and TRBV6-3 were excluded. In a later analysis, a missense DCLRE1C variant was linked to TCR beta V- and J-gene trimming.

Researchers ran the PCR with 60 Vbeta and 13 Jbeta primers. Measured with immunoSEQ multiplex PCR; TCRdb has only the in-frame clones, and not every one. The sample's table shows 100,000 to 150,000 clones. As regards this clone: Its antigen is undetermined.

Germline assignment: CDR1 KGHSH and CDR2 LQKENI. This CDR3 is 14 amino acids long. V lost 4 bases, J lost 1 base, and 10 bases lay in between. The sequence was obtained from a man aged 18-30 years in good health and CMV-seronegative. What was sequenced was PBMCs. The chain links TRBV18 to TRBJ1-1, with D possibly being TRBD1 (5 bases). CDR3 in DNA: TGTGCCAGCTCACTAGGGACTAAGAACACTGAAGCTTTCTTT. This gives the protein CASSLGTKNTEAFF.